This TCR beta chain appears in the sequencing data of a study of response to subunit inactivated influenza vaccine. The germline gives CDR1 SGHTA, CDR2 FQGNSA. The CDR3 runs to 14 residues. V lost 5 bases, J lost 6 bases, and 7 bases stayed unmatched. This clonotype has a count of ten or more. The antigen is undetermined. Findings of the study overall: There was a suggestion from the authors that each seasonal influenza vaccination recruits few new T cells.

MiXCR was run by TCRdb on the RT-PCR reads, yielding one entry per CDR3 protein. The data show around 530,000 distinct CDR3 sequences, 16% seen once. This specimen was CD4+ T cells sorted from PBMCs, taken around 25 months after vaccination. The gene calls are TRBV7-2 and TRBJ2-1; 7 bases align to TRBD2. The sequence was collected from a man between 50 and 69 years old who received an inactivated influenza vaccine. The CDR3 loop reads CASSRTGTINEQFF. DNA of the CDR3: TGTGCCAGCAGCCGAACCGGGACTATCAATGAGCAGTTCTTC.